The next 24 T cell receptor beta chains were all read from a single sample in a study of T cells in Graves' hyperthyroidism and ophthalmopathy (dated by TCRdb to about 2019). The library was obtained by multiplex PCR. Instrument used: Illumina HiSeq 2000. TCR beta CDR3 regions were amplified from RNA transcripts. A first-round RT-PCR of the TCR CDR3 used the HTBI primer set with the Qiagen OneStep RT-PCR kit. The public reads were reanalyzed by TCRdb: fastp trimming at Q25, MiXCR alignment, in-frame beta chains only. Every CDR3 protein is listed once, alongside the most common genes and DNA of its rows. The sample profile shows some 350,000 distinct CDR3 sequences; 15% to 20% of them were found once. About 4% of the sample comes from the top ten. Sequenced input: blood. The source of these receptors is a woman aged 18-29 years with Graves' hyperthyroidism.

This clonotype was found many times. The rearrangement uses TRBV12-3 or TRBV12-4 and TRBJ2-5; 8 nucleotides match TRBD1. This CDR3 comprises 13 residues. J was trimmed by 5 bases and V by 7 bases; bases with no gene match: 6. The CDR3 bases are TGTGCCAGCAAGACAGGGGCAGGGGAGACCCAGTACTTC. Amino acid sequence: CASKTGAGETQYF.

This clonotype was picked up many times. CDR3 sequence: CASSMTDSYGYTF. The CDR3 DNA reads as TGTGCCAGTAGTATGACAGACAGCTATGGCTACACCTTC. The chain carries TRBV19 and TRBJ1-2; a weak D match, TRBD1 (5 bases). Germline V gene sequence: CDR1 LNHDA, CDR2 SQIVND (reference sequence). The CDR3 runs to 13 residues. Trimming took off 3 bases at V and 4 bases at J, with 9 bases between the two ends.

The chain has TRBV12-3 or TRBV12-4 and TRBJ1-2; D unclear. The ends were cut back, 3 bases at V and 4 bases at J, with 9 bases in the middle. The CDR3 length is 13 residues. This CDR3 is CASSLSDIYGYTF. As DNA, the CDR3 is TGTGCCAGCAGTTTGTCCGATATCTATGGCTACACCTTC.

This clonotype was seen repeatedly, ten times or more. The chain links TRBV29-1 to TRBJ2-5; D might be TRBD2 (6 bases). The CDR3 spans 14 residues. The germline CDR1 and CDR2 sequences are SQVTM and ANQGSEA. With 0 bases removed from V and 5 bases from J, the gap between germline ends came to 13 bases. The CDR3 DNA sequence: TGCAGCGTTGAAGAACGTCCGGAGGGGGAGACCCAGTACTTC. It is translated as CSVEERPEGETQYF.

This clonotype occurred many times. The rearrangement joins TRBV5-1 to TRBJ2-5, with D unclear. This CDR3 contains 13 residues. Trimming removed 0 bases at V and 5 bases at J, with 8 bases between. CDR1 and CDR2 from the germline V gene are SGHRS and YFSETQ. Here the CDR3 DNA reads TGCGCCAGCAGCTTGGAATATGGGGAGACCCAGTACTTC. This gives the protein CASSLEYGETQYF.

This clonotype was detected ten times or more. The chain has TRBV27 and TRBJ1-1; no firm D call. Trimming removed 8 bases from V and 0 bases from J, with 7 bases in between. The CDR3 is 12 amino acids. Germline CDR1 is MNHEY and CDR2 is SMNVEV (reference sequence). DNA for the CDR3: TGTGCCAGCGGGGAACTGAACACTGAAGCTTTCTTT. Translating it yields CASGELNTEAFF.

This clonotype was picked up many times. The J gene is TRBJ1-1, the V gene TRBV12-3 or TRBV12-4; D remains unclear. CDR3 size: 14 residues. V was cut by 5 bases and J by 2 bases, with 12 bases left in between. The CDR3 coding sequence is TGTGCCAGCAGTCCGCCTGGTCCTAACACTGAAGCTTTCTTT. Encoded protein: CASSPPGPNTEAFF.

This clonotype was counted ten times or more. The chain has TRBV12-3 or TRBV12-4 and TRBJ1-5; D remains unclear. The CDR3 is 15 amino acids. V dropped 1 base and J dropped 7 bases, with 14 bases sitting between them. The CDR3 reads CASSLGGGYQQPQHF. The CDR3 DNA reads TGTGCCAGCAGTTTAGGGGGAGGGTACCAACAGCCCCAGCATTTT.

The gene calls are TRBV12-3 or TRBV12-4 and TRBJ1-2, with TRBD1 as a possible D gene (5 bases). There are 14 residues in the CDR3. Trimming shortened V by 6 bases and J by 8 bases, and 19 bases separated the two germline ends. The CDR3 nucleotides read TGTGCCAGCAGGTCGGGACGGAGGGTAGAAGGCTACACCTTC. Residues: CASRSGRRVEGYTF.

The sample holds many counts of this clonotype. The V and J genes are TRBV29-1 and TRBJ1-2; tentative D call: TRBD1 (6 bases). Germline V gene lookup returns CDR1 SQVTM and CDR2 ANQGSEA. The CDR3 is 13 amino acids. Trimming stripped 6 bases from V and 4 bases from J, with 15 bases between. The CDR3 nucleotides read TGCAGCGTACACGATCGGGACACCTATGGCTACACCTTC. Protein product: CSVHDRDTYGYTF.

In its sample, this clonotype was seen many times. This rearrangement joins TRBV20-1 to TRBJ2-5; TRBD2 is a possible D gene (5 bases). Per germline, CDR1 DFQATT and CDR2 SNEGSKA (reference sequence). V lost 6 bases and J 5 bases, leaving 22 bases between the germline ends. There are 15 residues in the CDR3. CDR3 DNA: TGCAGTGCACCCGGACCCCTAGATCGGGATGAGACCCAGTACTTC. It specifies CSAPGPLDRDETQYF.

This clonotype was seen a few times. This chain joins TRBV5-1 and TRBJ2-6; D may be TRBD1 (6 bases). The CDR3 contains 16 residues. V was cut by 5 bases and J by 4 bases, with 16 bases left in between. Per germline, CDR1 SGHRS and CDR2 YFSETQ. The chain's CDR3 is CASSLARGSGANVLTF. The CDR3 DNA reads as TGCGCCAGCAGTTTAGCCAGGGGATCAGGGGCCAACGTCCTGACTTTC.

This clonotype was recorded many times. CDR3 sequence reads: CASRSNGEQYF. The CDR3 DNA is TGCGCCAGCAGGAGTAATGGCGAGCAGTACTTC. J is TRBJ2-7 and V is TRBV10-2; D is uncertain. The CDR3 loop spans 11 amino acids. The V end lost 6 bases, the J end lost 6 bases, and 9 bases lay between the germline ends. CDR1 is WSHSY and CDR2 is SAAADI in the germline V gene.

This clonotype was detected many times. The genes are TRBV18 and TRBJ1-2, with D perhaps TRBD1 (6 bases). Germline lookup yields CDR1 KGHSH and CDR2 LQKENI. V dropped 0 bases and J dropped 4 bases, with 18 bases sitting between them. The CDR3 spans 17 residues. CDR3 sequence: CASSPPSFAGVSYGYTF. Written as DNA, the CDR3 is TGTGCCAGCTCACCACCGTCCTTTGCAGGGGTGAGCTATGGCTACACCTTC.

This clonotype was counted many times. This CDR3 reads CASSVTGGVNTEAFF. In DNA, the CDR3 is TGTGCCAGCAGCGTAACGGGGGGTGTGAACACTGAAGCTTTCTTT. The chain links TRBV9 to TRBJ1-1; TRBD1 is a possible D gene (5 bases). The germline V and J ends were trimmed by 1 base and 0 bases, with 10 bases remaining between them. The CDR3 is 15 amino acids. CDR1 and CDR2 (germline): SGDLS, YYNGEE.

This clonotype was detected ten times or more. V is TRBV28 and J is TRBJ2-5; D is unclear. V was clipped by 1 base and J by 2 bases, with 8 bases between them. CDR3 size: 14 residues. Per the germline V gene, CDR1 is MDHEN and CDR2 is SYDVKM. The CDR3 region is CASSLFSGQETQYF. CDR3 nucleotide sequence: TGTGCCAGCAGTTTATTTTCCGGGCAAGAGACCCAGTACTTC.

This clonotype was seen repeatedly, ten times or more. A much larger clone differs by one base, so this may be a read error. The chain joins TRBV6-5 to TRBJ1-2; 7 bases line up with TRBD1. The CDR3 has 16 amino acids. The germline V gene encodes CDR1 MNHEY and CDR2 SVGAGI. The CDR3 here is CASSYGYRGANYDYTF. DNA for the CDR3: TGTGCCAGCAGTTACGGTTACAGGGGAGCTAACTATGACTACACCTTC.

This clonotype came up many times. The rearrangement links TRBV12-3 or TRBV12-4 to TRBJ2-5; unclear D gene. Trimming took 2 bases from V and 1 from J, leaving 8 bases between them. There are 14 residues in the CDR3. CDR3 bases: TGTGCCAGCAGTTTATCCTCGGTCCAAGAGACCCAGTACTTC. Its translation is CASSLSSVQETQYF.

This clonotype was counted at least ten times. The V gene is TRBV2, the J gene TRBJ1-2; TRBD1 might be the D (6 bases). This CDR3 is 15 amino acids long. Germline V gene data show CDR1 as SNHLY and CDR2 as FYNNEI. V was clipped by 1 base and J by 5 bases, with 14 bases between them. The CDR3 bases are TGTGCCAGCAGTGAAGATGGGGGGGCAAAGTATGGCTACACCTTC. It is translated as CASSEDGGAKYGYTF.

This clonotype has ten or more counts. CDR3: CASRTRGNRVWSETQYF. The CDR3 nucleotides are TGTGCCAGCAGGACAAGGGGGAACAGGGTTTGGTCAGAGACCCAGTACTTC. The rearrangement joins TRBV2 to TRBJ2-5, with a weak D call TRBD1 (6 bases). Germline V gene data show CDR1 as SNHLY and CDR2 as FYNNEI. Trimming removed 6 bases at V and 4 bases at J, with 24 bases between. This CDR3 has 17 residues.

The V gene is TRBV28, the J gene TRBJ2-5; D might be TRBD1 (5 bases). Germline loops: CDR1 MDHEN, CDR2 SYDVKM. The CDR3 has 14 amino acids. V was shortened by 3 bases and J by 2 bases, with 10 bases between the two germline ends. The CDR3 loop reads CASSFNDRQETQYF. The CDR3 DNA is TGTGCCAGCAGTTTTAATGACAGACAAGAGACCCAGTACTTC.

This clonotype occurred many times. The chain employs TRBV5-1 and TRBJ2-7; 11 bases are a match to TRBD2. Germline values: CDR1 SGHRS, CDR2 YFSETQ. The CDR3 extends over 16 amino acids. Unmatched junction bases numbered 9, after V lost 4 bases and J lost 3 bases. The DNA for the CDR3 is TGCGCCAGCAGCCCATCCCTAGCGGGGGGCGGCTACGAGCAGTACTTC. It translates to CASSPSLAGGGYEQYF.

This clonotype came up many times. The chain uses TRBV6-5 and TRBJ2-7; perhaps TRBD2 as D (5 bases). Trimming cost V 3 bases and J 7 bases, with 13 bases left between them. This CDR3 has 13 amino acids. The germline CDR1 and CDR2 sequences are MNHEY and SVGAGI. The CDR3 coding sequence is TGTGCCAGCAGTTATGTCGGGGTGGGAGAGCAGTACTTC. It translates to CASSYVGVGEQYF.

This clonotype was counted ten times or more. The chain carries TRBV20-1 and TRBJ2-3; no clear D. The CDR3 contains 14 residues. Per the germline V gene, CDR1 is DFQATT and CDR2 is SNEGSKA (reference sequence). Trimming removed 6 bases at V and 5 bases at J, with 18 bases between. The CDR3 region is CSAYVILGLDTQYF. DNA for the CDR3: TGCAGTGCCTACGTCATTTTGGGGTTAGATACGCAGTATTTT.